Many counts were recorded for the clone carrying this T cell receptor beta chain. The data were taken from a study of T cells in Graves' hyperthyroidism and ophthalmopathy. Study-wide context: At the time of initial diagnosis and before any treatment, peripheral blood was collected.

Amplified TCR beta CDR3 regions derived from RNA transcripts. RT-PCR in the first round (using the HTBI primer set) targeted the TCR CDR3. TCRdb fed the multiplex PCR reads into MiXCR, producing one record per CDR3 protein. The sample records over 250,000 distinct CDR3 sequences, about 20% being singletons. This CDR3 contains 14 residues. CDR1 and CDR2 (germline): MNHNS, SASEGT. Deletions cut 3 bases from V and 3 bases from J, with 12 bases between. On the basis of clinical symptoms, serum thyroxine and TRAb, thyroid ultrasound and orbital computed tomography, diagnoses were made. Input material: blood. The receptor was isolated from a man aged 25-40 years with Graves' ophthalmopathy. V usage is TRBV6-1 and J usage is TRBJ2-7, with D tentatively TRBD2 (6 bases). The CDR3 spells CASSDGLSFYEQYF. The DNA of the CDR3 is TGTGCCAGCAGTGATGGACTAAGCTTCTACGAGCAGTACTTC.